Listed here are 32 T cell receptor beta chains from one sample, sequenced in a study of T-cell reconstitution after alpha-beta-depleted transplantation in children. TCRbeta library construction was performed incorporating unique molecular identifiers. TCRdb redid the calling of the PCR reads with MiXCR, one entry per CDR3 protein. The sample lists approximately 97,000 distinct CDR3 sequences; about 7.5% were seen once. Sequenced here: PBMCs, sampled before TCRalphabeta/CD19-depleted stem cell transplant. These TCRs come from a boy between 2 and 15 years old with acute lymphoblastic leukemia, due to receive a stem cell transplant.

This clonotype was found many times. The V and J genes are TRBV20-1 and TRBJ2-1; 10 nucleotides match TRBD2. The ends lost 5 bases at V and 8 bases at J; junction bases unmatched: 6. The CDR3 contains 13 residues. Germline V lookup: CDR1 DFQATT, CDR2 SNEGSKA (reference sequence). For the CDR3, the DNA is TGCAGTGCTGGAGCGGGGGGGCACGATGAGCAGTTCTTC. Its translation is CSAGAGGHDEQFF.

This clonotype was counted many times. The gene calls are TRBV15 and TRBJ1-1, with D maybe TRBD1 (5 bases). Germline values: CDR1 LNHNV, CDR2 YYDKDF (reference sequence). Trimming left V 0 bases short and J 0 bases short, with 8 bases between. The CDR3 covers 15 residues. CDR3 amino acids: CATSRERGLNTEAFF. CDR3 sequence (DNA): TGTGCCACCAGCAGAGAAAGGGGATTGAACACTGAAGCTTTCTTT.

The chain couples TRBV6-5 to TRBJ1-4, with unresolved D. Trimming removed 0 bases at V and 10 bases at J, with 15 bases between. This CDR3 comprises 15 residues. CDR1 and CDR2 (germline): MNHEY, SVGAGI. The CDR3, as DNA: TGTGCCAGCAGTTACTCGAGGGAGTCCGTGGGAAAACTGTTTTTT. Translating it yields CASSYSRESVGKLFF.

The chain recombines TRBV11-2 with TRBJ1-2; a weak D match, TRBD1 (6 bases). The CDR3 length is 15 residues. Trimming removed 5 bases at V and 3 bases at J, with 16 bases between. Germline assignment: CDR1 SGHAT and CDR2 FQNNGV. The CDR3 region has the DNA TGTGCCAGCAGCCTAAAACAGGGTTGGGACTATGGCTACACCTTC. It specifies CASSLKQGWDYGYTF.

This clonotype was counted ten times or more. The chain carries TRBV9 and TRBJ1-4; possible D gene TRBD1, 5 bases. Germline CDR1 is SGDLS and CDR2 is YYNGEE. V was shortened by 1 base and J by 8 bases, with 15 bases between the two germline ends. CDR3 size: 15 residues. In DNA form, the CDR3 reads TGTGCCAGCAGCGTATCATCGAGGTCAGGGGAAAAACTGTTTTTT. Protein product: CASSVSSRSGEKLFF.

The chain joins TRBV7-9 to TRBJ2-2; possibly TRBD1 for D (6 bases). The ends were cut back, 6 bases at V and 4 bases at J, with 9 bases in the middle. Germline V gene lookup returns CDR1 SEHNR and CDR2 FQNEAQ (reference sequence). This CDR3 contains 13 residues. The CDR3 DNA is TGTGCCAGCAGGCCACAGGGCACCGGGGAGCTGTTTTTT. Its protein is CASRPQGTGELFF.

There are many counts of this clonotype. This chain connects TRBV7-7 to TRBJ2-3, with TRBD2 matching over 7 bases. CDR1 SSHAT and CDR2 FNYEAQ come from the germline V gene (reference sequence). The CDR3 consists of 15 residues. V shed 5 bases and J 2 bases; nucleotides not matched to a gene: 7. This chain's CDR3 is CASSPVRGDTDTQYF. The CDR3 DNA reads TGTGCCAGCAGCCCCGTTCGGGGGGACACAGATACGCAGTATTTT. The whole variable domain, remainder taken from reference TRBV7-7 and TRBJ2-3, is GAGVSQSPRYKVTKRGQDVTLRCDPISSHATLYWYQQALGQGPEFLTYFNYEAQPDKSGLPSDRFSAERPEGSISTLTIQRTEQRDSAMYRCASSPVRGDTDTQYFGPGTRLTVL.

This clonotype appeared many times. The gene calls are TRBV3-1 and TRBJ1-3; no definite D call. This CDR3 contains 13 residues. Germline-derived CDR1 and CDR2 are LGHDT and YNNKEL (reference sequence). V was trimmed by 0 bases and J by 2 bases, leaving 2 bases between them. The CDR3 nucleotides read TGTGCCAGCAGCCAAGAACCTGGAAACACCATATATTTT. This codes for CASSQEPGNTIYF.

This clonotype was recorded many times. The CDR3: CASSWGLAGVEQYF. CDR3 DNA sequence: TGTGCCAGCAGCTGGGGACTAGCGGGTGTCGAGCAGTACTTC. The rearrangement joins TRBV7-2 to TRBJ2-7; TRBD2 matches at 12 bases. The length of the CDR3 is 14 residues. The germline V gene encodes CDR1 SGHTA and CDR2 FQGNSA. Trimming cost V 4 bases and J 6 bases; bases outside gene matches: 4.

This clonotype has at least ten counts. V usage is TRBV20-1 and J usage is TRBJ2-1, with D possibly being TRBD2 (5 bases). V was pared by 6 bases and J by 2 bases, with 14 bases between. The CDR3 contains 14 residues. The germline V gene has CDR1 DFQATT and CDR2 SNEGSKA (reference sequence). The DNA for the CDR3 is TGCAGTGCGGACCTACTAGGAACCTACAATGAGCAGTTCTTC. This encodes CSADLLGTYNEQFF.

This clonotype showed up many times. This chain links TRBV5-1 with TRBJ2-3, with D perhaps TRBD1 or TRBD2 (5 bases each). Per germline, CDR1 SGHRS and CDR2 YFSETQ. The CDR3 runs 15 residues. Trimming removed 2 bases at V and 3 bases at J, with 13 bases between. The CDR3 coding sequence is TGCGCCAGCAGCTTTAAGGGGAGCTCGACAGATACGCAGTATTTT. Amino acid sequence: CASSFKGSSTDTQYF. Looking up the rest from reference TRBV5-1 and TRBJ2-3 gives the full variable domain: KAGVTQTPRYLIKTRGQQVTLSCSPISGHRSVSWYQQTPGQGLQFLFEYFSETQRNKGNFPGRFSGRQFSNSRSEMNVSTLELGDSALYLCASSFKGSSTDTQYFGPGTRLTVL.

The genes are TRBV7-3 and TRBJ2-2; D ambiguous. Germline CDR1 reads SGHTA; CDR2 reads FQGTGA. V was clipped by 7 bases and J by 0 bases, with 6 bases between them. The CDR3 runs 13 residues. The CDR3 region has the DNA TGTGCCAGCACTCGGGCGAACACCGGGGAGCTGTTTTTT. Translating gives CASTRANTGELFF.

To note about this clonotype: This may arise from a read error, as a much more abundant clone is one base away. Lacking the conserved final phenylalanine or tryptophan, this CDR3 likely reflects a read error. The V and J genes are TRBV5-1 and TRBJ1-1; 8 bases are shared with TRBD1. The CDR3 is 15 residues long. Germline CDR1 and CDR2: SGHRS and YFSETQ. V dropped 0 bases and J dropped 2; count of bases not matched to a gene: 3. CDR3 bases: TGCGCCAGCAGCTTGGGAGACAGGGGAAACACTGAAGCTTTCTAT. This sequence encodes CASSLGDRGNTEAFY.

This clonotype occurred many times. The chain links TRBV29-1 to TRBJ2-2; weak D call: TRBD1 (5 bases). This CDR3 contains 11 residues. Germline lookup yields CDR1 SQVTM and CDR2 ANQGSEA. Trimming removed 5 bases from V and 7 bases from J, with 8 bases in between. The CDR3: CSVFTGGELFF. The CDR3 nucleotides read TGCAGCGTTTTCACAGGCGGGGAGCTGTTTTTT.

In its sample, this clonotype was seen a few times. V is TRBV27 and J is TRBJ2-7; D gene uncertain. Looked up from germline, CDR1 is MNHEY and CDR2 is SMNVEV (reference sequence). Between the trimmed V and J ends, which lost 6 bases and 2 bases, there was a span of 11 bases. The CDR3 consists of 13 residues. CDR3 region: CASRYSLTYEQYF. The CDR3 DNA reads TGTGCCAGCAGATACAGCCTTACCTACGAGCAGTACTTC.

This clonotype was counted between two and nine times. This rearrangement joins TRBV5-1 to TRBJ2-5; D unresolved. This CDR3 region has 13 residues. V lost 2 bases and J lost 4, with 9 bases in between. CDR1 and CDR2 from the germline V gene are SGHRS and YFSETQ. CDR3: CASSFATRETQYF. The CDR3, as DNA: TGCGCCAGCAGCTTTGCTACAAGAGAGACCCAGTACTTC. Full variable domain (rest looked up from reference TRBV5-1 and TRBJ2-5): KAGVTQTPRYLIKTRGQQVTLSCSPISGHRSVSWYQQTPGQGLQFLFEYFSETQRNKGNFPGRFSGRQFSNSRSEMNVSTLELGDSALYLCASSFATRETQYFGPGTRLLVL.

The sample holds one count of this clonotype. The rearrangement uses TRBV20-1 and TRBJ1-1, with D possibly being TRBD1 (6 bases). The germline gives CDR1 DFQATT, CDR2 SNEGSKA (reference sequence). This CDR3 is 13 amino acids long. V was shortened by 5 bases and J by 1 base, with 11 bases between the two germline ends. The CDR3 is CSACRGGNTEAFF. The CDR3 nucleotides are TGCAGTGCTTGCAGGGGTGGGAACACTGAAGCTTTCTTT.

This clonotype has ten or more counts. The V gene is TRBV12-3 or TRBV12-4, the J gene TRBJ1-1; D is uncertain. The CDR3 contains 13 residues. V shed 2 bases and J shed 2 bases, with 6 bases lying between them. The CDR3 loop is CASSLKVNTEAFF. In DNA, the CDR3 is TGTGCCAGCAGTTTAAAGGTAAACACTGAAGCTTTCTTT.

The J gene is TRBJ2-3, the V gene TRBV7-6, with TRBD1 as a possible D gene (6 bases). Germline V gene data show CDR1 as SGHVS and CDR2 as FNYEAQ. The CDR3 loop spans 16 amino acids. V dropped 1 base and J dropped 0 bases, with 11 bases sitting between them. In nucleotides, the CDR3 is TGTGCCAGCAGCTTAGGGCAGGGGCCAAGCACAGATACGCAGTATTTT. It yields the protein CASSLGQGPSTDTQYF.

The DNA for the CDR3 is TGTGCCAGCAGCTACGGGACAGCCTATAATTCACCCCTCCACTTT. As protein: CASSYGTAYNSPLHF. This chain connects TRBV11-2 to TRBJ1-6; 7 bases fit TRBD1. Losses at the gene ends were 4 bases for V and 2 bases for J; bases not matched to a gene: 2. Germline V gene data show CDR1 as SGHAT and CDR2 as FQNNGV. The length of the CDR3 is 15 residues.

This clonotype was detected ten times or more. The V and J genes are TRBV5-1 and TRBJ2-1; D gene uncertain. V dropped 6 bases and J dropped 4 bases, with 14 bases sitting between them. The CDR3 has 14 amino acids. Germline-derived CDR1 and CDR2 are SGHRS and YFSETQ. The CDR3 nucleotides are TGCGCCAGCAAGGATCCCTCCGGTTACAATGAGCAGTTCTTC. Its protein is CASKDPSGYNEQFF.

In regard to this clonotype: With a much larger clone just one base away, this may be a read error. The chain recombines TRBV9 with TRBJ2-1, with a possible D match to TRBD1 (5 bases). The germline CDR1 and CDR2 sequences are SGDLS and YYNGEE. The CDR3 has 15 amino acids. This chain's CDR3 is CASTVVDSPLSEQFF. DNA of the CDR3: TGTGCCAGCACCGTAGTAGACAGCCCTCTAAGCGAGCAGTTCTTC.

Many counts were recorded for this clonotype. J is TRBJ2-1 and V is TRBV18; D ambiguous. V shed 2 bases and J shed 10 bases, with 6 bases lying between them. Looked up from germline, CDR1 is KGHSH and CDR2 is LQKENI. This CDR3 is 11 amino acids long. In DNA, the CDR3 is TGTGCCAGCTCACCAATGGACGAGCAGTTCTTC. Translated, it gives CASSPMDEQFF.

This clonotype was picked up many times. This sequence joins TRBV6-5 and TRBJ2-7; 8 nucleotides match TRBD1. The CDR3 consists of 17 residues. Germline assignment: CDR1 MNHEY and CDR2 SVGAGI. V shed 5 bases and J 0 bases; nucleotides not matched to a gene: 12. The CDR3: CASSPGQVRLYSYEQYF. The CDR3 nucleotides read TGTGCCAGCAGTCCGGGACAGGTTCGATTGTACTCCTACGAGCAGTACTTC.

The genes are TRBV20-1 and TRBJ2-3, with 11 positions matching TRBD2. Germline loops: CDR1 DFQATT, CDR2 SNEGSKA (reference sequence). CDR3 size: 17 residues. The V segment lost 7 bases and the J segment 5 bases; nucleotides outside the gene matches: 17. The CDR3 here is CSVRGGLAGGRVDTQYF. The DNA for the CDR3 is TGCAGTGTTCGAGGTGGGCTAGCGGGGGGCCGGGTAGATACGCAGTATTTT.

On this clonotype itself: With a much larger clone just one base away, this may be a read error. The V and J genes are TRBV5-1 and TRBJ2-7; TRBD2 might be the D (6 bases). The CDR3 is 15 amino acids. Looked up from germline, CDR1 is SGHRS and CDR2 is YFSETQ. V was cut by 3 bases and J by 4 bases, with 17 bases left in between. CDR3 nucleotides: TGCGCCAGCAGCTGGCAAGTCGCTAGCGCTTACGAGCAGTACTTC. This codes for CASSWQVASAYEQYF. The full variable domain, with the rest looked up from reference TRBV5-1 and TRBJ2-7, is KAGVTQTPRYLIKTRGQQVTLSCSPISGHRSVSWYQQTPGQGLQFLFEYFSETQRNKGNFPGRFSGRQFSNSRSEMNVSTLELGDSALYLCASSWQVASAYEQYFGPGTRLTVT.

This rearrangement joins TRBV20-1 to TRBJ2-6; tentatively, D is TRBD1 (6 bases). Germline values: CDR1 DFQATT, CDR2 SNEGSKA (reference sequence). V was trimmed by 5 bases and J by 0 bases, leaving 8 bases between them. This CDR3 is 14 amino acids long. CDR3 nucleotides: TGCAGTGCTTCAGGGGACTCTGGGGCCAACGTCCTGACTTTC. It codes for CSASGDSGANVLTF.

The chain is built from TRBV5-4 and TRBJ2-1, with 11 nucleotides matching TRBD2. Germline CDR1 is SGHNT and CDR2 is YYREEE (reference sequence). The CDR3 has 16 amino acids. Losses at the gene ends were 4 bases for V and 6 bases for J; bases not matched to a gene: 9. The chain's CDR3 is CASSLPTSGGGNEQFF. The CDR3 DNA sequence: TGTGCCAGCAGCCTGCCCACTAGCGGGGGTGGCAATGAGCAGTTCTTC. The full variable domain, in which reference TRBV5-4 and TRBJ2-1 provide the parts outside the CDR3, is ETGVTQSPTHLIKTRGQQVTLRCSSQSGHNTVSWYQQALGQGPQFIFQYYREEENGRGNFPPRFSGLQFPNYSSELNVNALELDDSALYLCASSLPTSGGGNEQFFGPGTRLTVL.

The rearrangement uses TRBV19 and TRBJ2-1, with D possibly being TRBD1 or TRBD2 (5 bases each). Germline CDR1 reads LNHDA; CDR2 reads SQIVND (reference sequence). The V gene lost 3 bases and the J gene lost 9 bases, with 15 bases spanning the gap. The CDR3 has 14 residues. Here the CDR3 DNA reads TGTGCCAGTAGTATGATGTGGGGACCTAGTGAGCAGTTCTTC. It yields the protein CASSMMWGPSEQFF.

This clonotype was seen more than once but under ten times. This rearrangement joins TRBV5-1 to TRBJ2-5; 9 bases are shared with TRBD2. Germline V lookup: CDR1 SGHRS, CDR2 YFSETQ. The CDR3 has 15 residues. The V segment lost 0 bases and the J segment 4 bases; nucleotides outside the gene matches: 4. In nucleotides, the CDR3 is TGCGCCAGCAGCTTGGTGGGTAGCGGGGGAGAGACCCAGTACTTC. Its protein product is CASSLVGSGGETQYF.

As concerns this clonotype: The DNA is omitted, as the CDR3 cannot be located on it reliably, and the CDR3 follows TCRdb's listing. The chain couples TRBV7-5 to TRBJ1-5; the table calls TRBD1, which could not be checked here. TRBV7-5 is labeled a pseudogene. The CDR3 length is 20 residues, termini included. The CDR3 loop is CISVPEAWGTEAYSNQPQHF.

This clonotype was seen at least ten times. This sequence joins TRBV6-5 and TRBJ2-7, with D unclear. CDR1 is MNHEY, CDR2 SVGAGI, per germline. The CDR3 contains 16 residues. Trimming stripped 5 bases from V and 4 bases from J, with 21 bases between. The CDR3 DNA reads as TGTGCCAGCAGTCCCCCGGTAGTGGACGGAATATACGAGCAGTACTTC. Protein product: CASSPPVVDGIYEQYF.